A single sample is the source of the 14 T cell receptor beta chains below, sequenced in a study of CD8+ T cells in alopecia areata. Reverse transcribed after extraction, RNA yielded cDNA as the sequencing template. This table comes from immunoSEQ multiplex PCR, and its TCRdb copy is limited to in-frame clones, with some not included. There are about 190,000 clones in the sample; around 60% occur only once, and about 0.65% lies in the top ten. The treatment was: oral pan-JAK inhibitor, 5-10 mg twice daily. Sequences were derived from CD4+ T cells sorted from blood, sampled at week 4, from a patient treated with tofacitinib. The receptors stem from a human donor with alopecia areata.

Turning to this clone: Additional DNA sequences in this sample encode the identical CDR3. The V call is TRBV5-6, the J call TRBJ2-1, with TRBD2 matching 7 bases. Trimming at V came to 0 bases and at J to 6 bases, leaving 0 bases not matched to a gene. This CDR3 contains 13 residues. Germline lookup yields CDR1 SGHDT and CDR2 YYEEEE. Here the CDR3 reads CASSLASGNEQFF. The DNA for the CDR3 is TGTGCCAGCAGCTTGGCTAGCGGCAATGAGCAGTTCTTC.

J is TRBJ2-5 and V is TRBV20-1; D is ambiguous. The CDR3 consists of 11 residues. CDR1 is DFQATT, CDR2 SNEGSKA, per germline (reference sequence). The V gene lost 6 bases and the J gene lost 4 bases, with 9 bases spanning the gap. The CDR3 sequence is CSATPGETQYF. CDR3 DNA sequence: TGCAGTGCCACCCCCGGAGAGACCCAGTACTTC.

Here the CDR3 DNA reads TGTGCCACCAGCAGCGACCAGGGGCGGAGAGAAAAACTGTTTTTT. Translating gives CATSSDQGRREKLFF. This chain connects TRBV15 to TRBJ1-4; D is perhaps TRBD1 (6 bases). Trimming took off 3 bases at V and 8 bases at J, with 16 bases between the two ends. Germline CDR1 and CDR2: LNHNV and YYDKDF (reference sequence). The CDR3 consists of 15 residues. Together with reference TRBV15 and TRBJ1-4, the CDR3 gives the full variable domain: DAMVIQNPRYQVTQFGKPVTLSCSQTLNHNVMYWYQQKSSQAPKLLFHYYDKDFNNEADTPDNFQSRRPNTSFCFLDIRSPGLGDTAMYLCATSSDQGRREKLFFGSGTQLSVL.

The V gene is TRBV29-1, the J gene TRBJ2-1; 12 nucleotides align to TRBD2. V was clipped by 6 bases and J by 7 bases; unmatched bases: 4. There are 13 residues in the CDR3. Per the germline V gene, CDR1 is SQVTM and CDR2 is ANQGSEA. CDR3 coding DNA: TGCAGCGTCCTAGCGGGAGGGGCAAATGAGCAGTTCTTC. Translated, it gives CSVLAGGANEQFF.

The chain recombines TRBV5-8 with TRBJ2-3; possibly TRBD1 or TRBD2 for D (5 bases each). Germline CDR1 is SGHTS and CDR2 is YDEGEE. CDR3 length: 15 residues. The V gene lost 0 bases and the J gene lost 2 bases, with 10 bases spanning the gap. The CDR3 loop is CASSLGGGLTDTQYF. The DNA for the CDR3 is TGTGCCAGCAGCTTGGGGGGCGGACTCACAGATACGCAGTATTTT. Full variable domain (missing parts from reference TRBV5-8 and TRBJ2-3): EAGVTQSPTHLIKTRGQQATLRCSPISGHTSVYWYQQALGLGLQFLLWYDEGEERNRGNFPPRFSGRQFPNYSSELNVNALELEDSALYLCASSLGGGLTDTQYFGPGTRLTVL.

J is TRBJ1-5 and V is TRBV4-2, with D perhaps TRBD1 (6 bases). CDR3 length equals 16 residues. Between the trimmed V and J ends, which lost 1 base and 2 bases, there was a span of 12 bases. Per the germline V gene, CDR1 is LGHNA and CDR2 is YNFKEQ. CDR3: CASSQVNRAGNQPQHF. In nucleotides, the CDR3 is TGTGCCAGCAGCCAAGTGAACAGGGCAGGCAATCAGCCCCAGCATTTT.

The gene calls are TRBV4-3 and TRBJ1-2, with D perhaps matching TRBD1 (5 bases). V lost 2 bases and J 4 bases, leaving 11 bases between the germline ends. The germline V gene encodes CDR1 LGHNA and CDR2 YSLEER. CDR3 length equals 14 residues. DNA of the CDR3: TGCGCCAGCAGCCAATCCGACAGTTCCTATGGCTACACCTTC. Protein sequence: CASSQSDSSYGYTF.

The CDR3 loop reads CASSYTGLAGLEQYF. The CDR3 coding sequence is TGCGCCAGCAGCTATACCGGACTAGCGGGACTCGAGCAGTACTTC. V usage is TRBV5-1 and J usage is TRBJ2-7; 12 bases agree with TRBD2. Germline trimming cut 3 bases from V and 6 bases from J; bases unmatched to any gene: 7. Germline V CDR1 and CDR2: SGHRS, YFSETQ. The CDR3 loop spans 15 amino acids.

This rearrangement joins TRBV2 to TRBJ2-1, with 8 bases identical to TRBD2. The CDR3 covers 15 residues. Losses at the gene ends were 5 bases for V and 3 bases for J; bases not matched to a gene: 6. Per the germline V gene, CDR1 is SNHLY and CDR2 is FYNNEI. The CDR3 here is CASSSSGTFYNEQFF. The CDR3 region has the DNA TGTGCCAGCAGTAGTAGCGGGACCTTCTACAATGAGCAGTTCTTC.

The rearrangement uses TRBV15 and TRBJ1-2; TRBD1 aligns across 8 bases. Per the germline V gene, CDR1 is LNHNV and CDR2 is YYDKDF (reference sequence). CDR3 length equals 15 residues. V gave up 0 bases and J gave up 4 bases; unmatched junction bases: 4. The CDR3 nucleotides read TGTGCCACCAGCAGAGACAGGGGGCAGGGCTATGGCTACACCTTC. Translated, it gives CATSRDRGQGYGYTF.

This rearrangement joins TRBV7-2 to TRBJ2-6, with D unresolved. CDR1 is SGHTA, CDR2 FQGNSA, per germline. The CDR3 has 14 residues. V shed 6 bases and J shed 2 bases, with 8 bases lying between them. The CDR3 DNA sequence: TGTGCCAGCAGGTCGGCGGCTGGGGCCAACGTCCTGACTTTC. Its translation is CASRSAAGANVLTF.

This clone was found once. The chain carries TRBV5-5 and TRBJ1-2; possible D gene TRBD1, 5 bases. Deletions cut 2 bases from V and 3 bases from J, with 8 bases between. Germline V gene lookup returns CDR1 SGHKS and CDR2 YYEKEE (reference sequence). The CDR3 is 13 residues long. The CDR3 here is CASSLIGDYGYTF. CDR3 nucleotides: TGTGCCAGCAGCTTAATAGGGGACTATGGCTACACCTTC. Looking up the rest from reference TRBV5-5 and TRBJ1-2 gives the full variable domain: DAGVTQSPTHLIKTRGQQVTLRCSPISGHKSVSWYQQVLGQGPQFIFQYYEKEERGRGNFPDRFSARQFPNYSSELNVNALLLGDSALYLCASSLIGDYGYTFGSGTRLTVV.

The table lists this clone with a few counts. V gene TRBV5-4 combines with J gene TRBJ1-1; D is unresolved. The CDR3 sequence is 15 residues long. With 0 bases removed from V and 3 bases from J, the gap between germline ends came to 12 bases. Germline CDR1 reads SGHNT; CDR2 reads YYREEE (reference sequence). CDR3: CASSLARRVDTEAFF. As DNA, the CDR3 is TGTGCCAGCAGCTTGGCGAGAAGGGTCGACACTGAAGCTTTCTTT. Looking up the rest from reference TRBV5-4 and TRBJ1-1 gives the full variable domain: ETGVTQSPTHLIKTRGQQVTLRCSSQSGHNTVSWYQQALGQGPQFIFQYYREEENGRGNFPPRFSGLQFPNYSSELNVNALELDDSALYLCASSLARRVDTEAFFGQGTRLTVV.

V and J are TRBV28 and TRBJ2-7; D remains unclear. The germline V gene has CDR1 MDHEN and CDR2 SYDVKM. The CDR3 contains 10 residues. V lost 8 bases to trimming and J lost 4 bases, with 6 bases between them. As DNA, the CDR3 is TGTGCCAGCGGATTATACGAGCAGTACTTC. Translation gives CASGLYEQYF.